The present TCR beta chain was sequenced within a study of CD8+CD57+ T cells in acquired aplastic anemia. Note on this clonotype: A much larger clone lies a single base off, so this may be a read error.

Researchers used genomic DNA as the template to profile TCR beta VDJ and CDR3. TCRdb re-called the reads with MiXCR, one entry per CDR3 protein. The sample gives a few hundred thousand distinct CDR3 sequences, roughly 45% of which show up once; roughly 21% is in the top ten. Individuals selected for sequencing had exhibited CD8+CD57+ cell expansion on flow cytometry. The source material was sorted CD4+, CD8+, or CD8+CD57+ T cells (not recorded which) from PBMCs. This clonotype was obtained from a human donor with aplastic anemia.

CDR3 bases: TGCGCCAGCAGCGAACCGGGACTAGCGGGGGATACAGATACGCAGTATTTT. It translates to CASSEPGLAGDTDTQYF. This rearrangement joins TRBV5-1 to TRBJ2-3, with 14 bases aligning to TRBD2. J gave up 3 bases and V 4 bases, and 7 bases lay outside the gene matches. This CDR3 contains 17 residues. The V gene's germline CDR1 is SGHRS and CDR2 YFSETQ.